This T cell receptor (beta chain) was recovered during a study of blood T cells in healthy people across ages. This clonotype was recorded many times. The antigen is undetermined. Findings and limits, study-wide: Roughly linear age-related decline in beta diversity appeared, significant by age around 40.

The donors, aged about 6 to 100, were healthy Caucasians from Russia. A J-beta primer mix and a sample-barcoded 5' primer were used in a second PCR of roughly 7 to 12 cycles. From each sample, at least 2.5 million paired-end reads containing CDR3 were obtained. TCRdb processed the 5' RACE reads anew with MiXCR; each CDR3 protein has one entry. The data show about 580,000 distinct CDR3 sequences, 45% to 55% seen once. The sequencing input was blood. This sequence originates from a man of 80 years or more in good health.

The CDR3 spells CASSLLDSEQYF. The DNA for the CDR3 is TGTGCCAGCAGCTTACTCGACTCGGAGCAGTACTTC. The chain recombines TRBV7-9 with TRBJ2-7, with D uncertain. In germline, CDR1 is SEHNR, CDR2 FQNEAQ (reference sequence). CDR3 size: 12 residues. V lost 2 bases, J lost 7 bases, and 9 bases lay in between. Looking up the rest from reference TRBV7-9 and TRBJ2-7 gives the full variable domain: DTGVSQNPRHKITKRGQNVTFRCDPISEHNRLYWYRQTLGQGPEFLTYFQNEAQLEKSRLLSDRFSAERPKGSFSTLEIQRTEQGDSAMYLCASSLLDSEQYFGPGTRLTVT.